The subject of this entry is one TCR beta chain. Germline CDR1 and CDR2: PRHDT and FYEKMQ (reference sequence). CDR3 length: 13 residues. V lost 0 bases to trimming and J lost 3 bases, with 5 bases between them. This sample stems from a study of blood T cell repertoires in COVID-19. Authors' methods: Amplification from reference gene primers served as the basis for estimated nucleated cell counts. Measured with immunoSEQ multiplex PCR; TCRdb has only the in-frame clones, and not every one. V, J and clone size are those of that table, while D and trimming were read from the DNA. The top ten clones hold about an eighth of a sample with over 100,000 clones, about 89% of them seen once.

The receptor was derived from a woman in her seventies with COVID-19, enrolled during active disease. What was sequenced was peripheral blood. The rearrangement links TRBV13 to TRBJ1-2; TRBD1 might be the D (5 bases). CDR3 in amino acids: CASSLGQDYGYTF. The DNA for the CDR3 is TGTGCCAGCAGCTTAGGACAGGACTATGGCTACACCTTC.